This note documents a single T cell receptor (beta chain) sequence. Its antigen is not known. This sample is part of a study of blood T cells in healthy people across ages. The study's findings and limits: One million T cells yielded diversity estimates that were considered underestimates.

Every donor contributed about 10 milliliters of peripheral blood by blood draw. A second about 7 to 12 cycle PCR used barcoded and J-beta primers. MiXCR, applied by TCRdb to the 5' RACE reads, yields one record per CDR3 protein. The sample has 750,000 to 950,000 distinct CDR3 sequences, 25% to 30% seen once; the top ten hold more than 8.5%. The data also belong to a second study, concerning T cells of mothers and their children.

The clonotype was recovered from a middle-aged woman in good health. The sample comprised blood.

The CDR3 DNA follows: TGTGCCAGCAGAACACCCGGACAGGGGGCTTATGGCTACACCTTC. Translating it yields CASRTPGQGAYGYTF. The rearrangement uses TRBV6-5 and TRBJ1-2; 11 bases are a match to TRBD1. Germline CDR1 is MNHEY and CDR2 is SVGAGI. After removal of 6 bases from V and 5 bases from J, the junction contained 8 bases not matched to a gene. The CDR3 extends over 15 amino acids.